Below are 20 T cell receptor beta chains sequenced from a single sample in a study of radiation and T cells in renal cell carcinoma. Documented time point: blood 4 weeks post-SBRT, at nephrectomy. Treatment in this sample: 15 Gy SBRT to primary tumor, nephrectomy 4 weeks later. Data came from immunoSEQ multiplex PCR; TCRdb stores just in-frame clones and leaves some out. The profile shows fewer than 200,000 clones, about nine tenths of them singletons. The input for sequencing was blood, taken from a patient whose treatment included radiotherapy and nephrectomy. These receptor sequences come from a woman aged 50 to 60 with renal cell carcinoma.

J is TRBJ2-2 and V is TRBV9; a weak D match, TRBD2 (6 bases). CDR3 size: 15 residues. The V end was cut by 0 bases, the J end by 2 bases, with 8 bases between. Per the germline V gene, CDR1 is SGDLS and CDR2 is YYNGEE. This CDR3 is CASSVGGANTGELFF. CDR3 sequence (DNA): TGTGCCAGCAGCGTAGGCGGGGCCAACACCGGGGAGCTGTTTTTT.

The chain is built from TRBV6-4 and TRBJ2-1; TRBD2 aligns across 9 bases. V lost 10 bases and J lost 6; bases outside the gene matches: 7. The CDR3 consists of 13 residues. CDR1 is MRHNA and CDR2 is SNTAGT in the germline V gene. The CDR3 DNA follows: TGTGCCACGAGCGGGGGGTTCGTCAATGAGCAGTTCTTC. Translation gives CATSGGFVNEQFF.

The rearrangement joins TRBV11-2 to TRBJ2-7, with TRBD2 matching 8 bases. Germline CDR1 reads SGHAT; CDR2 reads FQNNGV. Losses at the gene ends were 5 bases for V and 2 bases for J; bases not matched to a gene: 17. The CDR3 runs 18 residues. The CDR3 coding sequence is TGTGCCAGCAGCCACGTAAACGCGGGGGGCTATCTCCCCTACGAGCAGTACTTC. Translation gives CASSHVNAGGYLPYEQYF.

This clone was seen just once. The chain couples TRBV5-8 to TRBJ2-1, with 9 bases identical to TRBD2. Germline CDR1 is SGHTS and CDR2 is YDEGEE. The CDR3 totals 15 residues. The V segment lost 0 bases and the J segment 8 bases; nucleotides outside the gene matches: 6. CDR3 amino acids: CASSLDGGGADEQFF. Here the CDR3 DNA reads TGTGCCAGCAGCTTGGACGGCGGGGGGGCCGATGAGCAGTTCTTC.

This chain uses TRBV7-3 with TRBJ2-1; 7 bases align to TRBD1. V shed 4 bases, J shed 3 bases, and the junction held 6 bases outside the gene matches. Germline CDR1 SGHTA, CDR2 FQGTGA. The CDR3 extends over 15 amino acids. This CDR3 is CASSSGTEVYNEQFF. The CDR3 DNA reads as TGTGCCAGCAGCTCCGGGACAGAAGTCTACAATGAGCAGTTCTTC.

The rearrangement uses TRBV10-3 and TRBJ2-7; 13 nucleotides match TRBD2. This CDR3 is 17 amino acids long. From germline, CDR1 is ENHRY and CDR2 SYGVKD. Germline trimming cut 6 bases from V and 2 bases from J; bases unmatched to any gene: 10. The CDR3 reads CAIRPGTSGVYAYEQYF. The CDR3 DNA follows: TGTGCCATCAGGCCCGGGACTAGCGGGGTCTATGCCTACGAGCAGTACTTC.

V and J are TRBV19 and TRBJ1-5, with D perhaps TRBD1 (5 bases). CDR1 is LNHDA, CDR2 SQIVND, per germline (reference sequence). CDR3 length: 17 amino acids. Deletions cut 4 bases from V and 2 bases from J, with 18 bases between. CDR3 sequence reads: CASSTRDGPRGNQPQHF. The CDR3, as DNA: TGTGCCAGTAGTACCCGGGACGGCCCTCGGGGCAATCAGCCCCAGCATTTT.

This rearrangement joins TRBV9 to TRBJ2-3, with 10 positions matching TRBD2. Germline CDR1 reads SGDLS; CDR2 reads YYNGEE. The CDR3 covers 16 residues. Germline trimming cut 4 bases from V and 1 base from J; bases unmatched to any gene: 6. Here the CDR3 reads CASSRGTSDRTDTQYF. In DNA, the CDR3 is TGTGCCAGCAGCAGAGGGACTAGCGATCGCACAGATACGCAGTATTTT.

The chain has TRBV30 and TRBJ1-2; D gene uncertain. Germline loops: CDR1 GTSNPN, CDR2 SVGIG (reference sequence). CDR3 size: 13 residues. V lost 2 bases, J lost 3 bases, and 10 bases lay in between. The CDR3: CAWSRGTYYGYTF. In DNA, the CDR3 is TGTGCCTGGAGTCGGGGAACTTACTATGGCTACACCTTC.

This clone was detected ten times or more. This chain connects TRBV5-6 to TRBJ2-1; D gene unclear. Trimming cost V 4 bases and J 7 bases, with 12 bases left between them. Looked up from germline, CDR1 is SGHDT and CDR2 is YYEEEE. The CDR3 extends over 13 amino acids. This CDR3 reads CASSPPSANEQFF. For the CDR3, the DNA is TGTGCCAGCAGCCCCCCCTCAGCAAATGAGCAGTTCTTC.

The chain employs TRBV7-6 and TRBJ2-5; 15 bases map to TRBD2. There are 18 residues in the CDR3. J gave up 5 bases and V 5 bases, and 12 bases lay outside the gene matches. Per the germline V gene, CDR1 is SGHVS and CDR2 is FNYEAQ. The DNA of the CDR3 is TGTGCCAGCAGCCCCGACAGAGGACTAGCGGGGGGGGACGAGACCCAGTACTTC. This gives the protein CASSPDRGLAGGDETQYF.

Note on this clone: Other DNA sequences from this sample encode an identical CDR3 as well. This chain joins TRBV7-9 and TRBJ2-2; no firm D call. Germline V gene sequence: CDR1 SEHNR, CDR2 FQNEAQ (reference sequence). Trimming removed 3 bases at V and 7 bases at J, with 6 bases between. The CDR3 is 12 amino acids. The CDR3 loop reads CASSFGDGELFF. CDR3 coding DNA: TGTGCCAGCAGCTTTGGGGACGGGGAGCTGTTTTTT.

V and J are TRBV2 and TRBJ1-2; D not resolved. This CDR3 has 11 amino acids. Germline lookup yields CDR1 SNHLY and CDR2 FYNNEI. V lost 6 bases and J lost 5, with 7 bases in between. CDR3 nucleotide sequence: TGTGCCAGCAGCGAGGAGTATGGCTACACCTTC. Amino acid sequence: CASSEEYGYTF.

This clone has more than one count but fewer than ten. The rearrangement joins TRBV6-1 to TRBJ2-7, with D uncertain. The germline V gene has CDR1 MNHNS and CDR2 SASEGT. V was clipped by 4 bases and J by 6 bases, with 13 bases between them. The CDR3 is made up of 13 amino acids. CDR3 DNA: TGTGCCAGCAGTGGATACCTGGCGACCGAGCAGTACTTC. It codes for CASSGYLATEQYF.

Of note for this clone: The sample contains more than one DNA sequence encoding this CDR3. CDR3 DNA sequence: TGTGCCAGCAGCTTAGTTGAGACCCAGTACTTC. The encoded protein is CASSLVETQYF. V gene TRBV7-6 combines with J gene TRBJ2-5; no clear D. Germline CDR1 reads SGHVS; CDR2 reads FNYEAQ. Trimming stripped 1 base from V and 5 bases from J, with 2 bases between. The CDR3 is 11 residues long.

This chain joins TRBV18 and TRBJ1-5, with TRBD1 matching over 7 bases. Unmatched junction bases numbered 2, after V lost 4 bases and J lost 5 bases. The germline V gene has CDR1 KGHSH and CDR2 LQKENI. The CDR3 is made up of 13 amino acids. The CDR3, as DNA: TGTGCCAGCTCACACAGGGGCCATCAGCCCCAGCATTTT. Protein product: CASSHRGHQPQHF.

V is TRBV5-1 and J is TRBJ2-5; TRBD2 matches 7 bases. This CDR3 is 16 amino acids long. V shed 4 bases, J shed 1 base, and the junction held 10 bases outside the gene matches. Germline lookup yields CDR1 SGHRS and CDR2 YFSETQ. CDR3 DNA sequence: TGCGCCAGCAGCCCGGGGAGTTCTAGCGGCCAAGAGACCCAGTACTTC. It is translated as CASSPGSSSGQETQYF.

V and J are TRBV5-1 and TRBJ1-6, with a tentative D call TRBD1 (6 bases). The CDR3 covers 14 residues. Germline assignment: CDR1 SGHRS and CDR2 YFSETQ. V gave up 4 bases and J gave up 7 bases, with 12 bases separating them. CDR3 amino acids: CASSLDRINSPLHF. The CDR3 bases are TGCGCCAGCAGCCTGGACAGAATCAATTCACCCCTCCACTTT.

A few counts support this clone. V is TRBV19 and J is TRBJ2-3; no clear D gene. The CDR3 is 13 amino acids. V lost 1 base, J lost 6 bases, and 8 bases lay in between. The germline V gene encodes CDR1 LNHDA and CDR2 SQIVND (reference sequence). The DNA of the CDR3 is TGTGCCAGTAGTATAGCTTTTCGCGATACGCAGTATTTT. It yields the protein CASSIAFRDTQYF. Full variable domain (missing parts from reference TRBV19 and TRBJ2-3): DGGITQSPKYLFRKEGQNVTLSCEQNLNHDAMYWYRQDPGQGLRLIYYSQIVNDFQKGDIAEGYSVSREKKESFPLTVTSAQKNPTAFYLCASSIAFRDTQYFGPGTRLTVL.

The chain joins TRBV5-1 to TRBJ1-2, with 10 bases identical to TRBD1. The CDR3 length is 16 residues. Germline V gives CDR1 SGHRS, CDR2 YFSETQ. The junction had 6 bases not matched to a gene; V was cut back by 0 bases and J by 4 bases. For the CDR3, the DNA is TGCGCCAGCAGCTTGGAGACAGGGGGCGCCGGCTATGGCTACACCTTC. Its protein product is CASSLETGGAGYGYTF. Using reference TRBV5-1 and TRBJ1-2 for the parts outside the CDR3, the full variable domain is KAGVTQTPRYLIKTRGQQVTLSCSPISGHRSVSWYQQTPGQGLQFLFEYFSETQRNKGNFPGRFSGRQFSNSRSEMNVSTLELGDSALYLCASSLETGGAGYGYTFGSGTRLTVV.